This section outlines one T cell receptor (beta chain) sequence together with its context. This receptor's antigen is unknown. No qualities accompany the bases; no much larger clone lies one base away. According to the germline V gene, CDR1 reads SQVTM and CDR2 reads ANQGSEA. The CDR3 starts with the cysteine, ends with the phenylalanine, and has 15 residues. The sequence is cut down to CDR3 DNA, 45 bases in frame from base 1. V is cut back by 6 bases and J by 2 bases, with 13 bases in the junction unmatched. The CDR3 regions of human TCRbeta chains were analyzed by immunosequencing. The study's processing was this. TCRs in the repertoires were matched against a reference library of SARS-CoV-2-specific TCRs that had been generated with the MIRA antigen-specificity platform. Breadth was defined as the fraction of unique TCRs that were SARS-CoV-2-associated, and depth was defined as the fraction of total T cells that were SARS-CoV-2-associated. Using the MIRA data, each spike-specific TCR was mapped to the spike region that the TCR reacts to and placed in a CD4 or CD8 class. Log10-transformed breadth and depth values were compared by one-way ANOVA with Sidak's multiple comparisons tests. TCRdb obtained this table from immuneACCESS and retained in-frame rearrangements with V and J assigned. These tables miss some clones; where compared with another copy, unresolved V genes account for less than half of the shortfall, and the remainder is unexplained. The DNA gave D and trimming, while V, J and clone size come from that table. Here the sample has about 140,000 clones; about nine tenths occur a single time. The ten largest clones take up around 3.5% of the sample.

The time point label of this sample denotes: baseline before first vaccination. Samples from vaccinated people were obtained from the UK trials COV001 and COV002, which included a single-blind randomized controlled phase 2/3 trial of AZD1222 (ChAdOx1 nCoV-19) in healthy adults. For TCRbeta chain sequencing, PBMC samples from trial participants were taken at day 0 and at day 28 after the second dose. These data belong to a study of T cell responses to AZD1222 COVID-19 vaccine (dated by TCRdb to about 2021). With respect to the entire study: AZD1222 recipients given second doses at about 4 weeks or at about 12 weeks were pooled, since spike-specific TCR depth and breadth were not found to differ between the two schedules. Trial participants were enrolled by age into subgroups of 18-55, 56-69 and 70-plus years, and 148, 28 and 57 TCR-sequenced participants, respectively, were included in these subgroups. A total of under 250 trial participants underwent TCR sequencing, of whom about 210 had received two doses of AZD1222 and around 25 had received two doses of the MenACWY control vaccine. On the study overall, not on this receptor specifically: A significant rise in spike-specific TCR breadth and depth was observed after two AZD1222 doses relative to day 0 and relative to MenACWY recipients. The 56-69-year group was small, and its depth increase did not reach significance, likely because of low power. Because no day 14 peak-response samples were available, the repertoires could be characterized only after the peak T cell response. Most participants were white British and females outnumbered males, and the authors suggested that clonal diversity may have been underestimated. CD4 TCRs associated with the vaccine covered the entire spike protein, and the dominant responses were in regions 160-218 and 743-854. Conclusions about previously exposed vaccinees were limited because only six AZD1222 recipients were SARS-CoV-2 seropositive at baseline. Nearly half of unique spike-specific TCRs reportedly recognized epitopes outside regions mutated in the B.1.351 and B.1.1.7 variants.

The receptor was isolated from an adult in good health. This specimen consisted of peripheral blood, obtained on day 0 of AZD1222 vaccination. The chain is made from TRBV29-1 and TRBJ2-7; 7 central nucleotides agree with TRBD1. CDR3 region: CSVRGGSLNPYEQYF. The DNA reads as follows: TGCAGCGTCCGAGGGGGCAGCCTGAACCCCTACGAGCAGTACTTC.